A single sample gave rise to the 29 T cell receptor beta chains below, sequenced in a study of cytomegalovirus exposure and HLA in healthy donors. Amplification used 60 Vbeta primers and 13 Jbeta primers. Profiled with immunoSEQ multiplex PCR; TCRdb holds only in-frame clones, not every one. Of about 130,000 clones listed, more than 75% are singletons. The sequenced material came from PBMCs. These receptors were obtained from a man younger than 40 in good health and CMV-seropositive.

The V gene is TRBV27, the J gene TRBJ1-2; D remains ambiguous. Germline CDR1 MNHEY, CDR2 SMNVEV (reference sequence). V lost 8 bases and J 0 bases, leaving 13 bases between the germline ends. CDR3 length equals 14 residues. This CDR3 is CASGTRKANYGYTF. CDR3 DNA: TGTGCCAGCGGAACTAGGAAAGCTAACTATGGCTACACCTTC.

The chain employs TRBV7-9 and TRBJ2-1; 8 nucleotides align to TRBD1. The CDR3 is made up of 15 amino acids. Trimming removed 4 bases from V and 5 bases from J; junction bases left unmatched: 7. In germline, CDR1 is SEHNR, CDR2 FQNEAQ (reference sequence). The CDR3 is CASSSDRAIHNEQFF. As DNA, the CDR3 is TGTGCCAGCAGCTCGGACAGGGCTATTCACAATGAGCAGTTCTTC.

DNA of the CDR3: TGTGCCAGCAGCTTGGGACAGGGGGCGGGTGGCTACACCTTC. It is translated as CASSLGQGAGGYTF. The V gene is TRBV5-6, the J gene TRBJ1-2; 10 positions agree with TRBD1. The CDR3 is 14 residues long. V lost 0 bases and J lost 7; bases outside the gene matches: 3. Germline CDR1 and CDR2: SGHDT and YYEEEE.

The chain is built from TRBV21-1 and TRBJ1-2; the D call in the table, TRBD1, was not verified against the DNA. TRBV21-1 is classified as a pseudogene. The CDR3 contains 18 residues. CDR3 nucleotides: TGTGCCAGCAGCAAAATGGTGAGAGGGACAGGGAGTGGGTATGGCTACACCTTC. Translated: CASSKMVRGTGSGYGYTF.

The chain uses TRBV28 and TRBJ2-7, with 11 bases lining up with TRBD2. The CDR3 sequence is 16 residues long. The germline V gene encodes CDR1 MDHEN and CDR2 SYDVKM. The junction had 7 bases not matched to a gene; V was cut back by 3 bases and J by 3 bases. CDR3 residues: CASSLAGTSGHYEQYF. The CDR3 DNA reads TGTGCCAGCAGTTTGGCCGGGACTAGCGGACACTACGAGCAGTACTTC. Supplemented by reference TRBV28 and TRBJ2-7, the full variable domain reads DVKVTQSSRYLVKRTGEKVFLECVQDMDHENMFWYRQDPGLGLRLIYFSYDVKMKEKGDIPEGYSVSREKKERFSLILESASTNQTSMYLCASSLAGTSGHYEQYFGPGTRLTVT.

V is TRBV4-3 and J is TRBJ1-1; 10 bases line up with TRBD1. Germline assignment: CDR1 LGHNA and CDR2 YSLEER. The trim removed 2 bases at V and 10 bases at J, leaving 10 bases unmatched. This CDR3 comprises 15 residues. The CDR3 sequence is CASSQLPGQGKGAFF. Here the CDR3 DNA reads TGCGCCAGCAGCCAACTTCCGGGACAGGGGAAGGGAGCTTTCTTT.

The chain couples TRBV7-2 to TRBJ2-5, with a tentative D call TRBD2 (6 bases). Germline-derived CDR1 and CDR2 are SGHTA and FQGNSA. Trimming removed 3 bases from V and 4 bases from J, with 9 bases in between. The CDR3 consists of 13 residues. The DNA for the CDR3 is TGTGCCAGCAGCTTCCTGGAGGGAGAGACCCAGTACTTC. It encodes CASSFLEGETQYF.

Worth noting for this clone: One end of the junction varies from germline; a read error may be responsible. Distinct nucleotide sequences in the sample also encode this CDR3. The chain combines TRBV28 with TRBJ1-1; the match to TRBD1 covers 7 bases. The CDR3 is 18 amino acids. Germline loops: CDR1 MDHEN, CDR2 SYDVKM. CDR3 bases: TGCGCCAGCAGTTTATGGAGGTACGGGACAGACATGAACACTGAAGCTTTCTTT. It encodes CASSLWRYGTDMNTEAFF.

V gene TRBV4-2 combines with J gene TRBJ2-7; 7 nucleotides match TRBD2. Germline V CDR1 and CDR2: LGHNA, YNFKEQ. This CDR3 region has 14 residues. With 1 base clipped from V and 2 bases from J, the junction kept 2 bases outside the gene matches. This chain's CDR3 is CASSQGGGAYEQYF. The CDR3 DNA reads TGTGCCAGCAGCCAAGGGGGAGGGGCCTACGAGCAGTACTTC.

A single count supports this clone. This rearrangement joins TRBV30 to TRBJ2-7; D might be TRBD1 (6 bases). Germline CDR1 is GTSNPN and CDR2 is SVGIG (reference sequence). Trimming cost V 6 bases and J 0 bases, with 15 bases left between them. The CDR3 loop spans 14 amino acids. CDR3 sequence: CACVRTEISYEQYF. The DNA for the CDR3 is TGTGCCTGTGTTCGGACAGAGATCTCCTACGAGCAGTACTTC.

The chain is built from TRBV19 and TRBJ2-5, with D possibly matching TRBD2 (5 bases). V dropped 5 bases and J dropped 2 bases, with 12 bases sitting between them. CDR1 is LNHDA, CDR2 SQIVND, per germline (reference sequence). This CDR3 is built from 14 residues. In DNA form, the CDR3 reads TGTGCCAGTAGTGCGCTAGCTGCTCAAGAGACCCAGTACTTC. Amino acids: CASSALAAQETQYF.

The chain recombines TRBV6-5 with TRBJ2-7; weak D call: TRBD2 (5 bases). Germline values: CDR1 MNHEY, CDR2 SVGAGI. Trimming took off 6 bases at V and 0 bases at J, with 6 bases between the two ends. The CDR3 extends over 12 amino acids. For the CDR3, the DNA is TGTGCCAGCAGCGCGGGCTCCTACGAGCAGTACTTC. Translated: CASSAGSYEQYF.

The count of this clone is one. This chain joins TRBV4-3 and TRBJ2-7; the match to TRBD2 covers 12 bases. This CDR3 has 15 residues. J was trimmed by 5 bases and V by 4 bases; bases with no gene match: 6. CDR1 LGHNA and CDR2 YSLEER come from the germline V gene. The DNA of the CDR3 is TGCGCCAGCAGCCGCCAGACTAGCGGGAGAAACGAGCAGTACTTC. It translates to CASSRQTSGRNEQYF.

V is TRBV6-5 and J is TRBJ2-7; the match to TRBD1 covers 10 bases. In germline, CDR1 is MNHEY, CDR2 SVGAGI. V gave up 6 bases and J gave up 5 bases; unmatched junction bases: 10. The CDR3 runs 15 residues. The CDR3 coding sequence is TGTGCCAGCAGCATAACCGGGACAGGGGACGACGAGCAGTACTTC. Translation: CASSITGTGDDEQYF.

This clone showed up just a few times. The chain couples TRBV6-5 to TRBJ2-2; the match to TRBD2 covers 8 bases. The germline V gene has CDR1 MNHEY and CDR2 SVGAGI. CDR3 length: 14 residues. V trimming: 6 bases; J trimming: 7 bases; junction bases outside the gene matches: 7. CDR3 bases: TGTGCCAGCAGAAAGCGGGAGAAGAGCGGGGAGCTGTTTTTT. Its translation is CASRKREKSGELFF.

The rearrangement links TRBV5-1 to TRBJ2-7; 8 bases map to TRBD1. Germline V gene data show CDR1 as SGHRS and CDR2 as YFSETQ. The ends lost 1 base at V and 5 bases at J; junction bases unmatched: 8. The CDR3 spans 15 residues. CDR3: CASSLRGQAFHEQYF. CDR3 nucleotide sequence: TGCGCCAGCAGCTTGAGGGGACAGGCGTTTCACGAGCAGTACTTC.

The V gene is TRBV19, the J gene TRBJ1-2; D is unclear. Germline values: CDR1 LNHDA, CDR2 SQIVND (reference sequence). Trimming cost V 8 bases and J 6 bases, with 31 bases left between them. This CDR3 contains 18 residues. This chain's CDR3 is CASGRTGIVQSVWDGYTF. DNA of the CDR3: TGTGCCAGTGGTAGAACCGGGATCGTACAATCTGTTTGGGATGGCTACACCTTC.

V usage is TRBV15 and J usage is TRBJ2-1; TRBD2 matches at 13 bases. Germline V lookup: CDR1 LNHNV, CDR2 YYDKDF (reference sequence). CDR3 length: 16 residues. V lost 1 base to trimming and J lost 6 bases; unmatched junction nucleotides: 3. CDR3 sequence reads: CATSRGGLAGFNEQFF. In nucleotides, the CDR3 is TGTGCCACCAGCAGAGGGGGACTAGCGGGGTTCAATGAGCAGTTCTTC.

This clone has more than one count but fewer than ten. This chain joins TRBV11-2 and TRBJ1-2, with 7 bases lining up with TRBD1. CDR3 length: 13 amino acids. The ends lost 5 bases at V and 3 bases at J; junction bases unmatched: 3. In germline, CDR1 is SGHAT, CDR2 FQNNGV. CDR3 in amino acids: CASSPDRDYGYTF. The CDR3 DNA is TGTGCCAGCAGCCCTGACAGGGACTATGGCTACACCTTC.

The chain employs TRBV4-3 and TRBJ2-5, with 11 bases matching TRBD2. Germline V lookup: CDR1 LGHNA, CDR2 YSLEER. This CDR3 has 13 amino acids. The V and J ends lost 4 bases and 8 bases, in that order; junction bases with no gene match: 3. The CDR3 region is CASSRGLAGTQYF. CDR3 DNA: TGCGCCAGCAGCCGCGGACTAGCGGGTACCCAGTACTTC.

The genes are TRBV27 and TRBJ1-5; TRBD1 matches 8 bases. Germline V gives CDR1 MNHEY, CDR2 SMNVEV (reference sequence). This CDR3 contains 15 residues. Trimming cost V 4 bases and J 3 bases; bases outside gene matches: 5. CDR3 residues: CASSSTGAINQPQHF. As DNA, the CDR3 is TGTGCCAGCAGTTCGACAGGGGCTATCAATCAGCCCCAGCATTTT.

The chain combines TRBV5-8 with TRBJ1-1; a weak D match, TRBD1 (5 bases). The CDR3 is 16 residues long. Trimming removed 0 bases from V and 1 base from J, with 13 bases in between. The V gene's germline CDR1 is SGHTS and CDR2 YDEGEE. CDR3 DNA sequence: TGTGCCAGCAGCTTGGAGGCGGGACTAAGGAACACTGAAGCTTTCTTT. Translation: CASSLEAGLRNTEAFF.

This chain connects TRBV11-2 to TRBJ2-7; 10 positions agree with TRBD1. CDR1 is SGHAT, CDR2 FQNNGV, per germline. This CDR3 contains 15 residues. V lost 3 bases to trimming and J lost 3 bases; unmatched junction nucleotides: 5. Here the CDR3 DNA reads TGTGCCAGCAGCTTGTGGACAGGGGGGAACTACGAGCAGTACTTC. It specifies CASSLWTGGNYEQYF.

The chain combines TRBV18 with TRBJ1-1; D unresolved. Per the germline V gene, CDR1 is KGHSH and CDR2 is LQKENI. The V and J ends lost 2 bases and 0 bases respectively, with 4 bases between them. The CDR3 extends over 13 amino acids. Written as DNA, the CDR3 is TGTGCCAGCTCACCAGCTATGAACACTGAAGCTTTCTTT. Its protein product is CASSPAMNTEAFF.

V and J are TRBV6-6 and TRBJ1-1; D unresolved. Trimming took 3 bases from V and 5 from J, leaving 4 bases between them. Looked up from germline, CDR1 is MNHNY and CDR2 is SVGAGI (reference sequence). The CDR3 totals 11 residues. Here the CDR3 reads CASSYTTEAFF. Here the CDR3 DNA reads TGTGCCAGCAGTTATACAACTGAAGCTTTCTTT.

This clone came up a few times. The gene calls are TRBV11-3 and TRBJ2-7; D is uncertain. V shed 1 base and J shed 7 bases, with 20 bases lying between them. Germline lookup yields CDR1 SGHNT and CDR2 YENEEA. The CDR3 runs to 16 residues. The CDR3, as DNA: TGTGCCAGCAGCTTAGCAACCGGGTTTCCGCGCATGGAGCAGTACTTC. Encoded protein: CASSLATGFPRMEQYF.

The chain couples TRBV7-8 to TRBJ2-7, with D possibly matching TRBD1 (6 bases). Germline V lookup: CDR1 SGHVS, CDR2 FQNEAQ. The CDR3 is 14 amino acids. V was trimmed by 5 bases and J by 3 bases, leaving 14 bases between them. DNA for the CDR3: TGTGCCAGCAGCCCCGATGCAGGGGACTACGAGCAGTACTTC. It translates to CASSPDAGDYEQYF.

This clone has more than one count but fewer than ten. This sequence joins TRBV5-5 and TRBJ1-5; 7 bases line up with TRBD1. The CDR3 is 15 residues long. Looked up from germline, CDR1 is SGHKS and CDR2 is YYEKEE (reference sequence). The V and J ends lost 2 bases and 1 base, in that order; junction bases with no gene match: 3. The DNA for the CDR3 is TGTGCCAGCAGCTTCAGGGGGACAAGCAATCAGCCCCAGCATTTT. Translating it yields CASSFRGTSNQPQHF. Using reference TRBV5-5 and TRBJ1-5 for the parts outside the CDR3, the full variable domain is DAGVTQSPTHLIKTRGQQVTLRCSPISGHKSVSWYQQVLGQGPQFIFQYYEKEERGRGNFPDRFSARQFPNYSSELNVNALLLGDSALYLCASSFRGTSNQPQHFGDGTRLSIL.

This clone was picked up one time. The chain is built from TRBV27 and TRBJ2-3; 14 bases are a match to TRBD2. Germline loops: CDR1 MNHEY, CDR2 SMNVEV (reference sequence). The CDR3 length is 17 residues. The V gene end was trimmed by 5 bases and the J gene end by 3 bases; junction bases not matched to a gene: 7. The CDR3 DNA reads TGTGCCAGCAGTCCTTGGACTAGCGGGGGGCAAACAGATACGCAGTATTTT. It is translated as CASSPWTSGGQTDTQYF.